This section outlines one TCR beta chain sequence together with its context. These data come from a study of blood T cell repertoires in COVID-19. Study summary: Acute and convalescent COVID-19 samples came from the United States, Italy and Spain. Nucleic acid was either cDNA or gDNA, and it came from T cells, B-cell-depleted T cells, or PBMCs.

After removal of 7 bases from V and 5 bases from J, the junction contained 11 bases not matched to a gene. The CDR3 totals 15 residues. Germline CDR1 LNHDA, CDR2 SQIVND (reference sequence). Authors' analysis steps: Amplification from reference gene primers served as the basis for estimated nucleated cell counts. The data were produced by immunoSEQ multiplex PCR, yet TCRdb's version contains in-frame clones alone and is incomplete. V, J and clone size derive from that table, while D and trimming were established from the DNA sequence. The table shows about 250,000 clones, with 84% occurring only once.

The chain employs TRBV19 and TRBJ1-5; 7 bases map to TRBD1. The specimen was peripheral blood. The receptor's source is a person aged 70 to 85 with COVID-19, enrolled during active disease. The CDR3 sequence is CASTSKGARDQPQHF. CDR3 DNA sequence: TGTGCCAGTACCAGTAAGGGGGCGCGGGATCAGCCCCAGCATTTT.